This T cell receptor beta chain comes out of a study of radiation and T cells in renal cell carcinoma (TCRdb year 2020). Describing the broader study: In total, some 52 samples underwent TCR beta sequencing: 25 or so tumors plus 27 peripheral blood samples. The last blood draw happened 4 weeks after radiation, timed to coincide with nephrectomy. Across all 50 or so samples, 4 million to 5 million unique CDR3 nucleotide sequences encoding approximately 3,000,000 unique CDR3 amino acid sequences were identified.

Worth noting for this clone: What antigen it recognizes has not been identified. The sample holds no much larger clone one base away, and base qualities are not on file.

Including cysteine and phenylalanine, the CDR3 has 15 amino acids. Only the CDR3 part of the read is kept: 45 bases, read in frame from the first base. CDR1 and CDR2 are drawn from the germline V gene (reference sequence): GTSNPN, SVGIG. Relative to germline, V is 4 bases shorter and J is 13 bases shorter, with 23 bases between their ends. The immunoSEQ kit was used, according to the manufacturer's recommendations, to generate TCR beta libraries from genomic DNA. For library preparation, a first multiplex PCR was performed with proprietary primers, followed by a second PCR in which unique barcodes were added, and bead cleanups were performed after each round. A kit-provided positive control reaction and a negative control reaction were included in every sample batch. The final libraries were assessed on an Agilent 4200 TapeStation D1000 ScreenTape, pooled by volume, and quantified by qPCR. Sequencing ran on an Illumina NextSeq500 with a MidOutput 150-cycle cartridge, using 156 Read1 and 15 Index1 cycles with kit custom primers. The pooled library was loaded at about 1 pM, and approximately 19% PhiX control was spiked in. Per the source publication's procedure: Vendor-processed data were analyzed in R, and a clonotype was defined as all T cells sharing the same CDR3 nucleotide sequence. In the clone abundance analyses, frequencies were normalized to the 10,000 most abundant clones in each sample. Public T cell clones, which averaged fewer than five per sample, were excluded before analysis. A difference in abundance of at least 32-fold between compartments was used to define tumor-enriched and baseline blood-enriched clonotypes. Clonotypes expanded or contracted between blood time points were identified with a beta-binomial differential abundance model. Tumor-blood repertoire similarity was measured with the Baroni-Urbani and Buser coefficient, and group comparisons used two-tailed Wilcoxon tests in R. Not all clones reach the TCRdb copy of this immuneACCESS table, which keeps in-frame sequences only. Checked studies attribute under half of the gap to unresolved V genes and leave the rest unexplained. That table furnishes V, J and clone size, whereas the DNA furnished D and trimming. This sample lists fewer than 85,000 clones; roughly nine tenths were detected once. Of the sample, 5.5% to 7% is held by the ten largest clones.

What the work shows at the level of the full study, not this receptor alone: An increase in top tumor clonotypes in blood was observed from baseline to 2 weeks post-radiation, followed by contraction by 4 weeks, which was taken to suggest transient expansion of tumor-resident clones. With a single-armed trial design, the study had no way to address how radiation dose or scheduling affects the TCR repertoire. Dynamics of the blood repertoire were not tracked past 4 weeks after treatment. Because no pretreatment tumor biopsies were available, whether clonotypes were present in the tumor at baseline could not be determined.

The sample's time point label is to be understood as: blood 4 weeks post-SBRT, at nephrectomy. The treatment or condition label of this sample denotes: 15 Gy SBRT to primary tumor, nephrectomy 4 weeks later. Samples came from a clinical trial, in which primary renal cell carcinomas received 15 Gy stereotactic body radiation therapy followed by nephrectomy 4 weeks later. To track tumor-enriched clonotypes, serial peripheral blood was sampled from radiation-treated patients at baseline and at 2 weeks and 4 weeks after SBRT. All patients had renal cell carcinoma with clear cell pathology. The QIAamp DNA Blood Mini Kit (Qiagen) was used to prepare genomic DNA for TCR sequencing. The analyses included only samples that passed all quality control checks.

The chain links TRBV30 with TRBJ1-6; the D region possibly corresponds to TRBD1 (5 bases align). The material sequenced was blood, taken from a patient whose treatment included radiotherapy and nephrectomy. This TCR derives from a woman aged 70-85 years with renal cell carcinoma. The CDR3 region has the sequence CAWMLRGMGVGPLHF. The DNA is as follows: TGTGCCTGGATGCTTAGAGGCATGGGGGTGGGTCCCCTCCACTTT.